One sample yielded the 21 T cell receptor beta chains listed below, sequenced in a study of CD8 T cells in ankylosing spondylitis. TCRdb reprocessed the 5' RACE reads with MiXCR, giving one entry per CDR3 protein. The sample yields 200,000 to 300,000 distinct CDR3 sequences, approximately 8% seen once. What was sequenced was blood, either unsorted or a sorted T cell fraction (not recorded which). The origin of the receptors is a female donor with ankylosing spondylitis or in good health (not recorded which).

This clonotype has at least ten counts. The chain has TRBV7-2 and TRBJ2-2, with a possible D match to TRBD2 (5 bases). Germline values: CDR1 SGHTA, CDR2 FQGNSA. The CDR3 is 15 amino acids. The V end was cut by 7 bases, the J end by 0 bases, with 12 bases between. The CDR3 sequence: CASNIGLSNTGELFF. The CDR3 DNA follows: TGTGCCAGCAACATAGGACTTTCGAACACCGGGGAGCTGTTTTTT.

V usage is TRBV7-2 and J usage is TRBJ2-7; D possibly corresponds to TRBD1 (6 bases). The CDR3 extends over 14 amino acids. Per the germline V gene, CDR1 is SGHTA and CDR2 is FQGNSA. Trimming took off 5 bases at V and 6 bases at J, with 17 bases between the two ends. The CDR3 region has the DNA TGTGCCAGCAGCCCCCCCGGCCTAGGGGGCGAGCAGTACTTC. Its translation is CASSPPGLGGEQYF.

The rearrangement uses TRBV7-9 and TRBJ2-1; D remains unclear. CDR3 size: 14 residues. Germline CDR1 and CDR2: SEHNR and FQNEAQ (reference sequence). The ends were cut back, 8 bases at V and 0 bases at J, with 11 bases in the middle. CDR3 in amino acids: CASGRVSSYNEQFF. CDR3 nucleotide sequence: TGTGCCAGCGGGCGCGTAAGCTCCTACAATGAGCAGTTCTTC.

The V and J genes are TRBV29-1 and TRBJ1-3; D might be TRBD1 (6 bases). The germline V gene encodes CDR1 SQVTM and CDR2 ANQGSEA. V gave up 4 bases and J gave up 4 bases, with 14 bases separating them. The CDR3 loop spans 14 amino acids. The DNA for the CDR3 is TGCAGCGTTGGAAGGGGGGAACCCGGAAACACCATATATTTT. It is translated as CSVGRGEPGNTIYF.

This clonotype was counted at least ten times. The chain employs TRBV12-3 or TRBV12-4 and TRBJ2-2, with 13 bases lining up with TRBD2. The CDR3 extends over 18 amino acids. V dropped 7 bases and J dropped 4; count of bases not matched to a gene: 12. CDR3 protein: CASIPLLAGGPGTGELFF. The CDR3 coding sequence is TGTGCCAGCATCCCCCTACTAGCGGGAGGGCCAGGCACCGGGGAGCTGTTTTTT.

This clonotype appeared many times. This sequence joins TRBV7-2 and TRBJ2-1; TRBD1 might be the D (6 bases). Germline loops: CDR1 SGHTA, CDR2 FQGNSA. This CDR3 region has 16 residues. V shed 4 bases and J shed 0 bases, with 13 bases lying between them. The CDR3 DNA reads as TGTGCCAGCAGCTCTAGGACAGAGAGCTCCTACAATGAGCAGTTCTTC. It yields the protein CASSSRTESSYNEQFF. Using reference TRBV7-2 and TRBJ2-1 for the parts outside the CDR3, the full variable domain is GAGVSQSPSNKVTEKGKDVELRCDPISGHTALYWYRQSLGQGLEFLIYFQGNSAPDKSGLPSDRFSAERTGGSVSTLTIQRTQQEDSAVYLCASSSRTESSYNEQFFGPGTRLTVL.

This clonotype was seen many times. This chain uses TRBV11-2 with TRBJ2-1; D tentatively fits TRBD1 or TRBD2 (5 bases each). Trimming removed 1 base from V and 5 bases from J, with 9 bases in between. This CDR3 has 14 amino acids. Germline V lookup: CDR1 SGHAT, CDR2 FQNNGV. DNA of the CDR3: TGTGCCAGCAGCTTAGCAACGGGACACAATGAGCAGTTCTTC. Translated: CASSLATGHNEQFF. Full variable domain (outside the CDR3, taken from reference TRBV11-2 and TRBJ2-1): EAGVAQSPRYKIIEKRQSVAFWCNPISGHATLYWYQQILGQGPKLLIQFQNNGVVDDSQLPKDRFSAERLKGVDSTLKIQPAKLEDSAVYLCASSLATGHNEQFFGPGTRLTVL.

Comment on this clonotype: The junction differs from germline at one of its ends, possibly a read error. The gene calls are TRBV10-3 and TRBJ2-5, with TRBD2 identical over 7 bases. The CDR3 consists of 12 residues. CDR1 is ENHRY, CDR2 SYGVKD, per germline. The CDR3 nucleotides are TGTACCATCAGTGAGCGGGGAGAGACCCAGTACTTC. Protein sequence: CTISERGETQYF.

This clonotype was seen at least ten times. The gene calls are TRBV29-1 and TRBJ2-1, with D perhaps assigned TRBD1 or TRBD2 (5 bases each). Germline CDR1 reads SQVTM; CDR2 reads ANQGSEA. Trimming pared 7 bases from V and 3 bases from J, leaving 13 bases between. The CDR3 runs to 13 residues. CDR3 sequence: CSAWDRRYNEQFF. CDR3 DNA sequence: TGCAGCGCCTGGGACCGTCGCTACAATGAGCAGTTCTTC.

This clonotype showed up many times. The genes are TRBV12-3 or TRBV12-4 and TRBJ1-2; 8 bases line up with TRBD1. The CDR3 loop spans 14 amino acids. V was clipped by 5 bases and J by 4 bases; unmatched bases: 6. The CDR3 here is CASSTRDRIYGYTF. The CDR3 DNA is TGTGCCAGCAGTACCCGGGACAGGATCTATGGCTACACCTTC.

This clonotype was observed at least ten times. Here the CDR3 reads CASSWSGTETQYF. The CDR3 region has the DNA TGTGCCAGCAGTTGGAGCGGGACTGAGACCCAGTACTTC. This sequence joins TRBV12-3 or TRBV12-4 and TRBJ2-5; 7 nucleotides match TRBD2. Unmatched junction bases numbered 4, after V lost 4 bases and J lost 5 bases. The CDR3 covers 13 residues.

This clonotype has ten or more counts. The rearrangement uses TRBV29-1 and TRBJ2-7; D unclear. The germline gives CDR1 SQVTM, CDR2 ANQGSEA. The CDR3 sequence is 15 residues long. The germline V and J ends were trimmed by 1 base and 2 bases, with 15 bases remaining between them. The CDR3 DNA reads as TGCAGCGTTGAAGTTCGGGCAGGACCCACCTACGAGCAGTACTTC. Its translation: CSVEVRAGPTYEQYF.

This clonotype occurred many times. In nucleotides, the CDR3 is TGCAGTTCGGAGGGGGCTTCCTACGAGCAGTACTTC. Its protein is CSSEGASYEQYF. V and J are TRBV20-1 and TRBJ2-7; D possibly corresponds to TRBD1 (7 bases). Per the germline V gene, CDR1 is DFQATT and CDR2 is SNEGSKA (reference sequence). The CDR3 runs to 12 residues. V dropped 8 bases and J dropped 1 base, with 12 bases sitting between them.

This clonotype was counted many times. This sequence joins TRBV2 and TRBJ2-1; the D gene is possibly TRBD1 (6 bases). There are 13 residues in the CDR3. Per germline, CDR1 SNHLY and CDR2 FYNNEI. Trimming stripped 6 bases from V and 11 bases from J, with 17 bases between. Here the CDR3 DNA reads TGTGCCAGCAGGGAGGACAGCCCACGTAAGCAGTTCTTC. It codes for CASREDSPRKQFF.

This clonotype was recorded at least ten times. J is TRBJ2-7 and V is TRBV3-1; tentatively, D is TRBD1 (6 bases). There are 14 residues in the CDR3. CDR1 and CDR2 from the germline V gene are LGHDT and YNNKEL (reference sequence). V lost 1 base and J 3 bases, leaving 10 bases between the germline ends. The CDR3 protein is CASSQGAGDYEQYF. The CDR3 coding sequence is TGTGCCAGCAGCCAAGGGGCAGGGGACTACGAGCAGTACTTC.

This clonotype was recorded many times. CDR3 sequence: CSVARDTGTQYF. The CDR3 DNA is TGCAGCGTTGCCCGGGACACCGGGACCCAGTACTTC. V and J are TRBV29-1 and TRBJ2-5; TRBD1 might be the D (6 bases). Germline V gene sequence: CDR1 SQVTM, CDR2 ANQGSEA. This CDR3 region has 12 residues. Between the trimmed V and J ends, which lost 4 bases and 7 bases, there was a span of 13 bases.

The chain is built from TRBV5-1 and TRBJ2-7; either TRBD1 or TRBD2 may supply D (5 bases each). Germline V gene lookup returns CDR1 SGHRS and CDR2 YFSETQ. The germline V and J ends were trimmed by 3 bases and 3 bases, with 10 bases remaining between them. The CDR3 has 13 residues. The CDR3 sequence is CASSWDPYYEQYF. The CDR3 DNA reads as TGCGCCAGCAGCTGGGACCCTTACTACGAGCAGTACTTC.

This clonotype was counted at least ten times. This rearrangement joins TRBV4-3 to TRBJ1-1, with 8 bases aligning to TRBD1. The CDR3 is 15 amino acids. Germline CDR1 is LGHNA and CDR2 is YSLEER. J was trimmed by 3 bases and V by 1 base; bases with no gene match: 4. CDR3 bases: TGCGCCAGCAGCCAAGGGCTGGACAGGGACACTGAAGCTTTCTTT. The encoded protein is CASSQGLDRDTEAFF.

This clonotype appeared many times. V gene TRBV5-1 combines with J gene TRBJ2-7; maybe TRBD2 (6 bases). Germline V gene data show CDR1 as SGHRS and CDR2 as YFSETQ. V lost 0 bases, J lost 0 bases, and 10 bases lay in between. This CDR3 is built from 15 residues. CDR3 DNA: TGCGCCAGCAGCTTGGAGATCGGGAGCTCCTACGAGCAGTACTTC. Translation gives CASSLEIGSSYEQYF.

This clonotype was detected a few times. The chain has TRBV11-1 and TRBJ2-7; D perhaps matches TRBD2 (5 bases). CDR3 length equals 14 residues. Trimming took off 0 bases at V and 0 bases at J, with 6 bases between the two ends. CDR1 SGHAT and CDR2 FQDESV come from the germline V gene (reference sequence). The CDR3 loop is CASSLAGDSYEQYF. CDR3 sequence (DNA): TGTGCCAGCAGCTTAGCGGGAGACTCCTACGAGCAGTACTTC. The complete variable domain, with remaining parts taken from reference TRBV11-1 and TRBJ2-7, reads EAEVAQSPRYKITEKSQAVAFWCDPISGHATLYWYRQILGQGPELLVQFQDESVVDDSQLPKDRFSAERLKGVDSTLKIQPAELGDSAMYLCASSLAGDSYEQYFGPGTRLTVT.

The table lists this clonotype with many counts. The chain recombines TRBV7-2 with TRBJ2-7; 12 positions match TRBD2. Trimming took 4 bases from V and 7 from J; bases not matched to a gene: 14. CDR3 length: 17 residues. Germline assignment: CDR1 SGHTA and CDR2 FQGNSA. CDR3 coding DNA: TGTGCCAGCAGCTCCCCTGGGCTAGCGGGAGGGCCGGGGGAGCAGTACTTC. Translated: CASSSPGLAGGPGEQYF.